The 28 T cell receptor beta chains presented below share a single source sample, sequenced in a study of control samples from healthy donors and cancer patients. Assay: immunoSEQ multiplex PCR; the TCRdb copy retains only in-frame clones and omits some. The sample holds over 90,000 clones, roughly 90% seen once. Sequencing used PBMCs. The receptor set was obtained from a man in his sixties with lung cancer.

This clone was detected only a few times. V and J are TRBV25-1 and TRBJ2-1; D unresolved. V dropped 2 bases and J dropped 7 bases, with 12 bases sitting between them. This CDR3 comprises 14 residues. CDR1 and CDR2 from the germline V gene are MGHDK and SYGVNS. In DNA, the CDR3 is TGTGCCAGCAGTGAAGCCCAAAGCTCTAATGAGCAGTTCTTC. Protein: CASSEAQSSNEQFF.

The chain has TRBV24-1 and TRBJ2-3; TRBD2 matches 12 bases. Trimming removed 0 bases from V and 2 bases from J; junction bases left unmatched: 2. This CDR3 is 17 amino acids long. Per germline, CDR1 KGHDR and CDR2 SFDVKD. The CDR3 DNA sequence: TGTGCCACCAGTGATTTGGCTAGCGGGGGGGCCACAGATACGCAGTATTTT. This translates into CATSDLASGGATDTQYF.

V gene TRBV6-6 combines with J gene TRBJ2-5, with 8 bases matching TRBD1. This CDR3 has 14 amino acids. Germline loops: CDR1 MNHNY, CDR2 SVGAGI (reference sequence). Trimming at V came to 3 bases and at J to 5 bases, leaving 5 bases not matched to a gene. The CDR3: CASSYFGQGETQYF. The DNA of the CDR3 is TGTGCCAGCAGTTATTTCGGACAGGGTGAGACCCAGTACTTC.

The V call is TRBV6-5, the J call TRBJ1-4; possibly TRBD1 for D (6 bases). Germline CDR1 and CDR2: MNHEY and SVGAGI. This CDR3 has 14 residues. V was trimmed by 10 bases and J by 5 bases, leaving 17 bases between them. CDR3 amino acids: CATSKTGQNEKLFF. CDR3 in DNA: TGTGCCACCAGCAAAACAGGGCAAAATGAAAAACTGTTTTTT.

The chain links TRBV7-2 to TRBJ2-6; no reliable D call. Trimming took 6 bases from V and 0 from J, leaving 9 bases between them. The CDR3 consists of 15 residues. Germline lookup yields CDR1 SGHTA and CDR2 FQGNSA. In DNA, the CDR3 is TGTGCCAGCAGACCAAACCCCTCTGGGGCCAACGTCCTGACTTTC. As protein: CASRPNPSGANVLTF.

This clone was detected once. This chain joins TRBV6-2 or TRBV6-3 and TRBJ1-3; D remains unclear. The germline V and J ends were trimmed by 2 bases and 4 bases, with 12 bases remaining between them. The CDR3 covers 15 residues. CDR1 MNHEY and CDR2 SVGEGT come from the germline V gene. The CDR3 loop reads CASSYRANLGNTIYF. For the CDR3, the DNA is TGTGCCAGCAGTTACCGGGCCAATCTGGGAAACACCATATATTTT.

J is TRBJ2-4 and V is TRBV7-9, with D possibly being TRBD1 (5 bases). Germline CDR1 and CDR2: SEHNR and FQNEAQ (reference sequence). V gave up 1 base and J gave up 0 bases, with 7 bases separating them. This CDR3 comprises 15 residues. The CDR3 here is CASSLVQGAKNIQYF. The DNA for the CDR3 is TGTGCCAGCAGCTTAGTCCAGGGAGCCAAAAACATTCAGTACTTC.

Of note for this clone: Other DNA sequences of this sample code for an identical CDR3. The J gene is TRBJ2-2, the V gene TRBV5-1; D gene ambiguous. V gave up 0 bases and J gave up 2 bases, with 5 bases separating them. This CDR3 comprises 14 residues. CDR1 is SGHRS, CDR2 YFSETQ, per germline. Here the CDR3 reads CASSLGTNTGELFF. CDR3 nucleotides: TGCGCCAGCAGCTTGGGCACCAACACCGGGGAGCTGTTTTTT.

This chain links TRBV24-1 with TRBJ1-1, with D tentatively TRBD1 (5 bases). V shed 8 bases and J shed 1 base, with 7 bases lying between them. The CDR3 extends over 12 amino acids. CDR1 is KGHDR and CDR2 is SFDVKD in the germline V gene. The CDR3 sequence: CATKGQNTEAFF. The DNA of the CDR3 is TGTGCCACCAAGGGGCAGAACACTGAAGCTTTCTTT.

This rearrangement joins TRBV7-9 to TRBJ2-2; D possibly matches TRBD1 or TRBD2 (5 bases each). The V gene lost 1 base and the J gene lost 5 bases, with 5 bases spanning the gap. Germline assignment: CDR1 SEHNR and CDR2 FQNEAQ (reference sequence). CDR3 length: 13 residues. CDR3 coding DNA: TGTGCCAGCAGCTTAGGGGGGACCGGGGAGCTGTTTTTT. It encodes CASSLGGTGELFF.

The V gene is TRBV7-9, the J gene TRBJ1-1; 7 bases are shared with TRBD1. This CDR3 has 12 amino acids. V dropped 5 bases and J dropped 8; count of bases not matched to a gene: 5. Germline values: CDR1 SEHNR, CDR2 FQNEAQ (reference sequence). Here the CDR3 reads CASSHEQGEAFF. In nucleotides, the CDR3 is TGTGCCAGCAGCCACGAACAGGGGGAAGCTTTCTTT.

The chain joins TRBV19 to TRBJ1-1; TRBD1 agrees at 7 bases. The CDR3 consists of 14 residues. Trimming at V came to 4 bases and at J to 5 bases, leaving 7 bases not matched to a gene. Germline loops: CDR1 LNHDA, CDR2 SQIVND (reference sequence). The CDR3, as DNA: TGTGCCAGTAGTACCTGGGACAGTGAGACTGAAGCTTTCTTT. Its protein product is CASSTWDSETEAFF.

CDR3 nucleotide sequence: TGTGCCAGCAGCTCGACCTATAATTCACCCCTCCACTTT. Its protein is CASSSTYNSPLHF. This chain connects TRBV7-3 to TRBJ1-6; D remains unclear. The germline V gene has CDR1 SGHTA and CDR2 FQGTGA. V was shortened by 4 bases and J by 2 bases, with 3 bases between the two germline ends. The CDR3 totals 13 residues.

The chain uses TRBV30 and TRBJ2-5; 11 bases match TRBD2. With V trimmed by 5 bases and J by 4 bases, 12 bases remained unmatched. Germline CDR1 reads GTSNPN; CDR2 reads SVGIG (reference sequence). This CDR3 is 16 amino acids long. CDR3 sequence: CAWGRLLAGGGETQYF. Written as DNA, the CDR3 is TGTGCCTGGGGCCGGCTTCTAGCGGGGGGCGGAGAGACCCAGTACTTC. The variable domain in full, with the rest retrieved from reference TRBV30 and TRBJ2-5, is SQTIHQWPATLVQPVGSPLSLECTVEGTSNPNLYWYRQAAGRGLQLLFYSVGIGQISSEVPQNLSASRPQDRQFILSSKKLLLSDSGFYLCAWGRLLAGGGETQYFGPGTRLLVL.

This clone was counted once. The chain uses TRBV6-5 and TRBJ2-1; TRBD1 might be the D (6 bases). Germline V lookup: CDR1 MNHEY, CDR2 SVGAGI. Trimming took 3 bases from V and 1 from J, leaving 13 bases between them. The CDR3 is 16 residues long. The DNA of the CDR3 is TGTGCCAGCAGTTATATATCCAGGGGTTCCTACAATGAGCAGTTCTTC. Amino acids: CASSYISRGSYNEQFF.

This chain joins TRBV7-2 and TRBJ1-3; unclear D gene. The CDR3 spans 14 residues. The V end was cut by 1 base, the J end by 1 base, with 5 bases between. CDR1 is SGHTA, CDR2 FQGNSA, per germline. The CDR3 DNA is TGTGCCAGCAGCTTAGTGGGGTCTGGAAACACCATATATTTT. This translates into CASSLVGSGNTIYF.

In DNA form, the CDR3 reads TGTGCCAGCAGGGCAGGGGCACAAAACATTCAGTACTTC. Protein: CASRAGAQNIQYF. This chain links TRBV27 with TRBJ2-4, with D possibly matching TRBD1 (6 bases). Deletions cut 6 bases from V and 5 bases from J, with 11 bases between. The CDR3 is 13 residues long. The germline V gene encodes CDR1 MNHEY and CDR2 SMNVEV (reference sequence).

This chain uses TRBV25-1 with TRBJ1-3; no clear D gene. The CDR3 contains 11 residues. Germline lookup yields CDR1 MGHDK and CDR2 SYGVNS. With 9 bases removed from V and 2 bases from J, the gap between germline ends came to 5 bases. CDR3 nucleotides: TGTGCCAGTTCTCCTGGAAACACCATATATTTT. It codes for CASSPGNTIYF.

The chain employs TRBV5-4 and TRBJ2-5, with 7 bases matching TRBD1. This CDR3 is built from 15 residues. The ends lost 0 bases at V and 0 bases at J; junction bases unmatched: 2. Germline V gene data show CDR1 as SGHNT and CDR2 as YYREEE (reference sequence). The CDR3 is CASSLGGTDQETQYF. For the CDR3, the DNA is TGTGCCAGCAGCTTGGGTGGGACAGACCAAGAGACCCAGTACTTC.

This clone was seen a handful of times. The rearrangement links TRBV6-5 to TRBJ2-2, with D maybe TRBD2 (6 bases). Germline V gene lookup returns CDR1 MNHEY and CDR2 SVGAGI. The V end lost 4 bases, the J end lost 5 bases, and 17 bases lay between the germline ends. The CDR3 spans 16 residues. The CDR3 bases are TGTGCCAGCAGTTGGGGGGTGAAGGGCTATACCGGGGAGCTGTTTTTT. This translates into CASSWGVKGYTGELFF.

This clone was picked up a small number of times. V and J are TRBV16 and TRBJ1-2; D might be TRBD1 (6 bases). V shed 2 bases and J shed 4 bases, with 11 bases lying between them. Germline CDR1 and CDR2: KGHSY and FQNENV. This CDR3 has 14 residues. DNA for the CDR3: TGTGCCAGCAGCCAAGGGGGGCGGATCTATGGCTACACCTTC. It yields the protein CASSQGGRIYGYTF.

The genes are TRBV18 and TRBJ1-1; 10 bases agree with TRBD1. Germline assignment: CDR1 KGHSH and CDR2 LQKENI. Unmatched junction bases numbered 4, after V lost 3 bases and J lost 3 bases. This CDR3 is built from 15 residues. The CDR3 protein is CASSPAGTGDTEAFF. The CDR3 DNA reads TGTGCCAGCTCACCGGCCGGGACAGGGGACACTGAAGCTTTCTTT.

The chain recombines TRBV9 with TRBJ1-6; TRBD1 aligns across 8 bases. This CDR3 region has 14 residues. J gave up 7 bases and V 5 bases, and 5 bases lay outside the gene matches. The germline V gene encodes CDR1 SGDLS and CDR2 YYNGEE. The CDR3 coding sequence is TGTGCCAGCAGTTATACAGGGGGGAATTCACCCCTCCACTTT. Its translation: CASSYTGGNSPLHF.

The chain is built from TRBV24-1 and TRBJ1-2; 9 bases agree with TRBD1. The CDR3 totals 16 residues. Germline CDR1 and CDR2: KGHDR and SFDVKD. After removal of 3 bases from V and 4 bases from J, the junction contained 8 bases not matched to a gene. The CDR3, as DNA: TGTGCCACCAGTGATCCGCGGACAGGGGCCGTCTATGGCTACACCTTC. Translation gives CATSDPRTGAVYGYTF.

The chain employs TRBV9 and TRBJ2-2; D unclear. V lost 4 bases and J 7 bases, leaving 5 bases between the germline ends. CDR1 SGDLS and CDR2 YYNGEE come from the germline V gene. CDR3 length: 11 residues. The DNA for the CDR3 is TGTGCCAGCAGCAGAATCGGGGAGCTGTTTTTT. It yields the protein CASSRIGELFF.

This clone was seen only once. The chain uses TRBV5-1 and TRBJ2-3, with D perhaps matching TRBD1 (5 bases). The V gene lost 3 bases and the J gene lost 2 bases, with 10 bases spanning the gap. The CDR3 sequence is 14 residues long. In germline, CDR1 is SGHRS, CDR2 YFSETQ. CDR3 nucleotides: TGCGCCAGCAGCTCCCAGGGAACCACAGATACGCAGTATTTT. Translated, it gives CASSSQGTTDTQYF.

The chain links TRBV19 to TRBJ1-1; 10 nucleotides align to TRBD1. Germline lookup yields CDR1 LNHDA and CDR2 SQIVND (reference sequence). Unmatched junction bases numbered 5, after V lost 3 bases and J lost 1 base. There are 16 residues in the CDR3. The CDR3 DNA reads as TGTGCCAGTAGTATTGGACAGGGGGAAAGGAACACTGAAGCTTTCTTT. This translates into CASSIGQGERNTEAFF.

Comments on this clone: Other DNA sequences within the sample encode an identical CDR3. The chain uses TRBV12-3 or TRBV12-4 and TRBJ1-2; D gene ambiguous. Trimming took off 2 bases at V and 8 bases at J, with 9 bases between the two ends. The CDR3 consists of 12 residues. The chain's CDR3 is CASSLQGYGYTF. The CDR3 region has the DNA TGTGCCAGCAGTTTACAAGGGTACGGCTACACCTTC.